A selection of T cell receptor beta chains follows, all from one sample in a study of metastatic and nonmetastatic thyroid tumors. TCRdb re-called clones from the PCR reads using MiXCR. The sample carries 15,000 to 20,000 clones, roughly 21% recorded once. The sample taken for sequencing was adjacent normal tissue. The receptors were sampled from a female donor with papillary thyroid cancer or a benign thyroid nodule (not recorded which). Some clones in this sample may be carry-over from other donors' samples. Both conserved end residues are part of each CDR3. D genes are given only for firm matches. Not every row has a clone size; where given, it reads once, few, many or a size class.

cdr3_aa | cdr3_nt | clone_size | j_call | d_call | v_call
CATLSGIQYNEQFF | TGTGCCACTCTCAGCGGGATTCAGTACAATGAGCAGTTCTTC | many | TRBJ2-1 | TRBD2 | TRBV28
CASSPSVTGGEKLFF | TGTGCCAGCTCGCCTTCCGTGACAGGGGGTGAAAAACTGTTTTTT | medium-sized | TRBJ1-4 | TRBD1 | TRBV18
CSSAYVEQYF | TGCAGTTCGGCATATGTCGAGCAGTACTTC | - | TRBJ2-7 | - | TRBV20-1
CASSPPSGGAFGELFF | TGCGCCAGCAGCCCGCCTAGCGGGGGGGCCTTCGGGGAGCTGTTTTTT | - | TRBJ2-2 | TRBD2 | TRBV4-1
CASSPRPWVDTQYF | TGTGCCAGCAGCCCCCGACCGTGGGTAGATACGCAGTATTTT | many | TRBJ2-3 | - | TRBV7-8
CASSNGGADTQYF | TGTGCCAGCAGCAATGGTGGAGCGGATACGCAGTATTTT | many | TRBJ2-3 | - | TRBV18
CSARNDRRYGYTF | TGCAGTGCTAGAAATGACAGGCGCTATGGCTACACCTTC | - | TRBJ1-2 | - | TRBV20-1
CASSLAGSYEQYF | TGTGCCAGCAGCTTGGCTGGGTCCTACGAGCAGTACTTC | many | TRBJ2-7 | - | TRBV5-6
CASSGNRGRGGNTIYF | TGTGCCAGCAGCGGAAACAGGGGGCGCGGAGGAAACACCATATATTTT | many | TRBJ1-3 | TRBD1 | TRBV2
CSARDGTLEAYGHTF | TGCAGTGCTAGAGATGGGACCCTCGAAGCCTATGGCCACACATTC | - | TRBJ1-2 | - | TRBV20-1
CGAWDWGPYEQYF | TGCGGTGCGTGGGACTGGGGTCCCTACGAGCAGTACTTC | - | TRBJ2-7 | - | TRBV20-1
CASMRQDADTQYF | TGTGCCAGTATGAGGCAGGACGCAGATACGCAGTATTTT | - | TRBJ2-3 | - | TRBV19
CACNTGNEQFF | TGTGCCTGTAATACCGGCAATGAGCAGTTCTTC | - | TRBJ2-1 | - | TRBV19
CASSTLRDTEAFF | TGTGCCAGTAGTACCCTAAGAGACACTGAAGCTTTCTTT | medium-sized | TRBJ1-1 | - | TRBV19
CASSQVWRTEAFF | TGTGCCAGCAGCCAAGTCTGGCGAACTGAAGCTTTCTTT | many | TRBJ1-1 | - | TRBV3-1
CASSPGRNIYSNQPQHF | TGTGCCAGCAGTCCCGGACGGAACATTTATAGCAATCAGCCCCAGCATTTT | medium-sized | TRBJ1-5 | - | TRBV28
CASSLGGPRGQETQYF | TGTGCCAGCAGCTTAGGGGGCCCCCGGGGCCAAGAGACCCAGTACTTC | few | TRBJ2-5 | - | TRBV13
CASSPPGIGGETQYF | TGTGCCAGCAGCCCCCCCGGGATAGGGGGAGAGACCCAGTACTTC | many | TRBJ2-5 | - | TRBV3-1
CASSSPFGTGGQGYTF | TGTGCCAGCAGCTCCCCTTTCGGGACAGGGGGCCAAGGCTACACCTTC | - | TRBJ1-2 | TRBD1 | TRBV11-1
CASSRDYLNTDTEYF | TGTGCCAGCAGCCGAGACTACCTAAACACAGATACGGAGTATTTT | - | TRBJ2-3 | - | TRBV11-2
CASSAVGGFWGENNERFF | TGCGCCAGCAGTGCCGTAGGAGGGTTTTGGGGTGAGAACAATGAGCGGTTCTTC | - | TRBJ2-1 | - | TRBV28
CSSMSGDEQYF | TGCAGTTCTATGAGTGGTGACGAGCAGTACTTC | - | TRBJ2-7 | - | TRBV20-1
CASSYGAGGPDTQYF | TGTGCCAGCAGTTACGGGGCGGGAGGGCCAGATACGCAGTATTTT | many | TRBJ2-3 | TRBD2 | TRBV6-5
CASSWVGDAEAFF | TGTGCCAGCTCGTGGGTGGGGGACGCTGAAGCTTTCTTT | medium-sized | TRBJ1-1 | - | TRBV12-3/TRBV12-4
CSAKGPGVSNSPLHF | TGCAGTGCTAAAGGTCCAGGGGTCTCTAATTCACCCCTCCACTTT | - | TRBJ1-6 | - | TRBV20-1
CASSSGTSGRARDEQYF | TGTGCCAGCAGCTCAGGGACTAGCGGGAGGGCTAGGGACGAGCAGTACTTC | many | TRBJ2-7 | TRBD2 | TRBV7-2
CSASEECQYF | TGCAGTGCTAGCGAGGAGTGTCAGTACTTC | - | TRBJ2-7 | - | TRBV20-1
CSAIYGLASGSYEQYF | TGCAGTGCTATATATGGCCTGGCTAGCGGTTCCTACGAGCAGTACTTC | - | TRBJ2-7 | TRBD2 | TRBV20-1